What follows is one TCR beta chain and its context. This sample was taken from a study of blood T cell repertoires in COVID-19. Study as a whole: COVID-19 samples, acute and convalescent, were from the United States, Italy and Spain. The analysed material was cDNA or gDNA that came from T cells, B-cell-depleted T cells, or PBMCs.

This CDR3 is built from 15 residues. The germline V gene encodes CDR1 MNHEY and CDR2 SVGAGI. Trimming pared 0 bases from V and 0 bases from J, leaving 6 bases between. Original data processing: Estimated nucleated cell counts came from reference gene primer amplification. The assay was immunoSEQ multiplex PCR, and TCRdb's table has in-frame clones only and misses some. The V and J calls and clone size are taken from that table; D and trimming were inferred from the DNA. The profile shows 50,000 to 75,000 clones, more than 85% of them singletons. Sequencing was performed on peripheral blood. The chain uses TRBV6-5 and TRBJ1-3, with D hard to call. This sequence was found in a man aged 50 to 59 with active COVID-19. CDR3 coding DNA: TGTGCCAGCAGTTACTCGAGAGACTCTGGAAACACCATATATTTT. Translated, it gives CASSYSRDSGNTIYF.